Here is one TCR beta chain with its context. Per the study methods: Amplified reference gene primers provided the basis for estimating nucleated cell counts. Sequencing was performed with immunoSEQ multiplex PCR; in TCRdb, only in-frame clones are kept and a portion is missing. V, J and clone size were drawn from that table, and D and trimming were deduced from the DNA. The sample includes approximately 88,000 clones, about 80% of them seen just once. This record belongs to a study of blood T cell repertoires in COVID-19. Study context: Whether acute or convalescent, the COVID-19 samples came from the United States, Italy and Spain. T cells, B-cell-depleted T cells, or PBMCs provided the cDNA or gDNA that served as material.

Sequencing was done on a sample of peripheral blood. The receptor's source is a woman of 80 years or more with acute or convalescent COVID-19.

The CDR3 loop reads CASSTSGGSSYEQYF. The CDR3 nucleotides are TGTGCCAGTAGTACAAGCGGAGGCAGTTCCTACGAGCAGTACTTC. The V gene is TRBV19, the J gene TRBJ2-7, with a possible D match to TRBD2 (5 bases). Trimming stripped 4 bases from V and 1 base from J, with 14 bases between. Germline V CDR1 and CDR2: LNHDA, SQIVND (reference sequence). The CDR3 loop spans 15 amino acids. The full variable domain, its missing parts supplied by reference TRBV19 and TRBJ2-7, is DGGITQSPKYLFRKEGQNVTLSCEQNLNHDAMYWYRQDPGQGLRLIYYSQIVNDFQKGDIAEGYSVSREKKESFPLTVTSAQKNPTAFYLCASSTSGGSSYEQYFGPGTRLTVT.